This record looks at one T cell receptor beta chain sequence and its context. Adult donors, all healthy and HIV-negative, had no recent acute infections or vaccinations. TCRdb's table, derived via immunoSEQ multiplex PCR, lists solely in-frame clones and lacks some. The repertoire has roughly 2,500,000 clones, 90% to 95% of them found once; the top ten carry about 0.39%. The data were taken from a study of shared clonotypes between healthy human individuals. Trimming stripped 3 bases from V and 3 bases from J, with 9 bases between. Germline V gene lookup returns CDR1 SGHTA and CDR2 FQGTGA. The CDR3 contains 13 residues.

This chain joins TRBV7-3 and TRBJ2-7, with a tentative D call TRBD1 (6 bases). The clonotype originates from a man aged 18 to 30 in good health. Some clones in this sample may be carry-over from other donors' samples. The specimen sequenced was naive CD4+ T cells from PBMCs. As to subset: CD45RA+ positively selected. The CDR3 loop is CASSLGAYYEQYF. The CDR3 DNA follows: TGTGCCAGCAGCTTGGGGGCCTACTACGAGCAGTACTTC. Looking up the rest from reference TRBV7-3 and TRBJ2-7 gives the full variable domain: GAGVSQTPSNKVTEKGKYVELRCDPISGHTALYWYRQSLGQGPEFLIYFQGTGAADDSGLPNDRFFAVRPEGSVSTLKIQRTERGDSAVYLCASSLGAYYEQYFGPGTRLTVT.